The present T cell receptor beta chain was sequenced within a study of T cells in Graves' hyperthyroidism and ophthalmopathy. Study-wide points: Model predictions of ophthalmopathy came a median around 7.1 months before onset. Blood also carried most thyroid clonotypes expanded above 0.001. In the analysis, a 13 V-J model separated ophthalmopathy from stable hyperthyroidism.

RNA transcripts gave rise to amplified TCR beta CDR3 regions. TCR CDR3 regions were first amplified by RT-PCR with HTBI primers. Each CDR3 protein is one row after TCRdb ran MiXCR on the multiplex PCR reads. The sample shows more than 300,000 distinct CDR3 sequences, roughly a sixth of them seen only once. In this sample, this clonotype turned up many times. The target antigen is unknown. This CDR3 region has 16 residues. Germline CDR1 and CDR2: DFQATT and SNEGSKA (reference sequence). Trimming shortened V by 0 bases and J by 0 bases, and 12 bases separated the two germline ends. This receptor was taken from a woman in her twenties or thirties with Graves' hyperthyroidism that later progressed to Graves' ophthalmopathy. The chain combines TRBV20-1 with TRBJ2-1; a weak D match, TRBD1 (6 bases). Input material: blood. In nucleotides, the CDR3 is TGCAGTGCTAGAGATGGGGGCGGGTTCTCCTACAATGAGCAGTTCTTC. It codes for CSARDGGGFSYNEQFF.